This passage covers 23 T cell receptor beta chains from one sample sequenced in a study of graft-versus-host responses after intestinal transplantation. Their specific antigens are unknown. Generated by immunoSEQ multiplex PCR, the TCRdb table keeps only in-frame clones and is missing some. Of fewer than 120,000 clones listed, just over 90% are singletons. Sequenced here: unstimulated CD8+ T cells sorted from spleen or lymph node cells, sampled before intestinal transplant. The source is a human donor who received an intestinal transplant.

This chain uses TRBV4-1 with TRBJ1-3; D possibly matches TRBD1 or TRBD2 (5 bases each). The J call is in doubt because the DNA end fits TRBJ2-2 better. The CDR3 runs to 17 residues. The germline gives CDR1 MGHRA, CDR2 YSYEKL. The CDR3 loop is CASSQAGLAANTGELFF. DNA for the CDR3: TGCGCCAGCAGCCAAGCGGGGCTAGCAGCGAACACCGGGGAGCTGTTTTTT.

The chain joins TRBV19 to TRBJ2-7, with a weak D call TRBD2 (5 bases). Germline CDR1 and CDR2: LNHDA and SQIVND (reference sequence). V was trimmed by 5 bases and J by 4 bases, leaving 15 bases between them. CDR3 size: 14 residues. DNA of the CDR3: TGTGCCAGTAGTGCCGCGGCTAGAGGGTACGAGCAGTACTTC. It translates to CASSAAARGYEQYF.

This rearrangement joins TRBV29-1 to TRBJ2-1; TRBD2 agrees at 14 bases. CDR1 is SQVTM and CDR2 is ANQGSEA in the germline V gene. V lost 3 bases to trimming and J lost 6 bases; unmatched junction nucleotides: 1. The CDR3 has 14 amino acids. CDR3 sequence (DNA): TGCAGCGTTGAGGGACTAGCGGGAGTCAATGAGCAGTTCTTC. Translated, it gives CSVEGLAGVNEQFF.

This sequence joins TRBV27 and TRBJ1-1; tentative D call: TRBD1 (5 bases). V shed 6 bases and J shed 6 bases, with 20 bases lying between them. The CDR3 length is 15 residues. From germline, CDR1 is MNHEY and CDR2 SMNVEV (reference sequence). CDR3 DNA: TGTGCCAGCAGCACAAGCGAAGGGGTAGATCCTGAAGCTTTCTTT. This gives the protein CASSTSEGVDPEAFF.

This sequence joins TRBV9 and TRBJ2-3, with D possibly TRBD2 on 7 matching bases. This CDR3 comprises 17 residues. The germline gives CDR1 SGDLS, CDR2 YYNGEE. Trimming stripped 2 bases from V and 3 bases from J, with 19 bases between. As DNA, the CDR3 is TGTGCCAGCAGCGTGGGGGCTAGCGGTATGGGAACAGATACGCAGTATTTT. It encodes CASSVGASGMGTDTQYF.

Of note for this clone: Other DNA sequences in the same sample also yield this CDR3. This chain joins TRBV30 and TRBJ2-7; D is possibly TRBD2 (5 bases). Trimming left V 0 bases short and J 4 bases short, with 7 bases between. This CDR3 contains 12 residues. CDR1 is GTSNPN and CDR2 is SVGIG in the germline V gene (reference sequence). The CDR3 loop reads CAWSVRGYEQYF. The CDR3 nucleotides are TGTGCCTGGAGTGTACGGGGATACGAGCAGTACTTC.

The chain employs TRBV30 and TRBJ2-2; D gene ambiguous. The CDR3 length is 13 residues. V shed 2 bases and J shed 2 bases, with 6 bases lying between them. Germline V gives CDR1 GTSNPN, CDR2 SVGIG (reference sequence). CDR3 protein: CAWSLKNTGELFF. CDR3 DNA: TGTGCCTGGAGTTTGAAAAACACCGGGGAGCTGTTTTTT.

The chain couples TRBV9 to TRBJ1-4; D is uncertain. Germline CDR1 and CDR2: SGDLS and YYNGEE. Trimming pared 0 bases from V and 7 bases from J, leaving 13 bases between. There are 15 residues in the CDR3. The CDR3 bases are TGTGCCAGCAGCGTAGAGCTGGCCGCGGGTGAAAAACTGTTTTTT. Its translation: CASSVELAAGEKLFF.

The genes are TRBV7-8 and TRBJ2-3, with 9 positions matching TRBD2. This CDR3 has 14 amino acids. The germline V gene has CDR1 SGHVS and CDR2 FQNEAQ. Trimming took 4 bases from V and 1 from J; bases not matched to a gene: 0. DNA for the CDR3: TGTGCCAGCAGCTGGACTAGCGGCACAGATACGCAGTATTTT. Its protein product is CASSWTSGTDTQYF.

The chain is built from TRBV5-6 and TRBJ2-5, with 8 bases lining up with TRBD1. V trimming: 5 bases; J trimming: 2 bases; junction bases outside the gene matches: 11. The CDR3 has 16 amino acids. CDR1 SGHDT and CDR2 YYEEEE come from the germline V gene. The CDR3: CASSDAGTGQQETQYF. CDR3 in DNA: TGTGCCAGCAGTGACGCCGGGACAGGACAACAAGAGACCCAGTACTTC.

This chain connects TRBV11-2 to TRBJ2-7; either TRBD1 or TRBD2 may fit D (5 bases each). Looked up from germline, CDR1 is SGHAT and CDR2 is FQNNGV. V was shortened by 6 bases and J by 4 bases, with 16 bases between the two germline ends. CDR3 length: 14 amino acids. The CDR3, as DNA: TGTGCCAGCAGGTCCCCGAGTGAGGGGTACGAGCAGTACTTC. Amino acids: CASRSPSEGYEQYF. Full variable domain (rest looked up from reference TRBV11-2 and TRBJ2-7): EAGVAQSPRYKIIEKRQSVAFWCNPISGHATLYWYQQILGQGPKLLIQFQNNGVVDDSQLPKDRFSAERLKGVDSTLKIQPAKLEDSAVYLCASRSPSEGYEQYFGPGTRLTVT.

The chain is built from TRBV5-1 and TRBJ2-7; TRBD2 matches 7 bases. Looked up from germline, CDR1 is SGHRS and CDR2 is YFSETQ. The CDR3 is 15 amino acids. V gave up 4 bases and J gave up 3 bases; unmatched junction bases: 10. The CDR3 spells CASSLSSGPYYEQYF. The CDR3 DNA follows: TGCGCCAGCAGCCTTTCTAGCGGTCCTTACTACGAGCAGTACTTC.

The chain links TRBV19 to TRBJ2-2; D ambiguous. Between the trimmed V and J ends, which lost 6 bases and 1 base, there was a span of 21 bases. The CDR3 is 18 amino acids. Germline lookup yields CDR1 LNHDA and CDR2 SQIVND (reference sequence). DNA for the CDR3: TGTGCCAGTAGGTTGGGATCGACGGGTATACTGAACACCGGGGAGCTGTTTTTT. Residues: CASRLGSTGILNTGELFF.

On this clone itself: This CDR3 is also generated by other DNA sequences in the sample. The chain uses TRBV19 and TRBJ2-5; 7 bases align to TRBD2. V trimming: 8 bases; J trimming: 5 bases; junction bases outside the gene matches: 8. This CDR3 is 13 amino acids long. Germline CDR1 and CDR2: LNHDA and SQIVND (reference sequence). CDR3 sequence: CASGRSGDETQYF. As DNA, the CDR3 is TGTGCCAGTGGTAGGAGCGGGGACGAGACCCAGTACTTC.

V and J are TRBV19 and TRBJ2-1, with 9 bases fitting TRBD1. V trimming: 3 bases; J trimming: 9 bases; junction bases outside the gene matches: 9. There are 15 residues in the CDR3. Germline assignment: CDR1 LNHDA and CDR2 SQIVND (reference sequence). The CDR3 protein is CASSIADRGGSEQFF. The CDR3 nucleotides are TGTGCCAGTAGTATCGCGGACAGGGGAGGGAGTGAGCAGTTCTTC.

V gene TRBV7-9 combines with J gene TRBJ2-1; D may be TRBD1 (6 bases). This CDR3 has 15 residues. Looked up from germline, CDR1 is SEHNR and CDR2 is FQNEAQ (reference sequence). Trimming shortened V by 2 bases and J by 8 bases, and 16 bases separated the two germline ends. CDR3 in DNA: TGTGCCAGCAGCTTATTATCCGGGACATTAGATGAGCAGTTCTTC. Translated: CASSLLSGTLDEQFF. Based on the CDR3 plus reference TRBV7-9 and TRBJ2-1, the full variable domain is DTGVSQNPRHKITKRGQNVTFRCDPISEHNRLYWYRQTLGQGPEFLTYFQNEAQLEKSRLLSDRFSAERPKGSFSTLEIQRTEQGDSAMYLCASSLLSGTLDEQFFGPGTRLTVL.

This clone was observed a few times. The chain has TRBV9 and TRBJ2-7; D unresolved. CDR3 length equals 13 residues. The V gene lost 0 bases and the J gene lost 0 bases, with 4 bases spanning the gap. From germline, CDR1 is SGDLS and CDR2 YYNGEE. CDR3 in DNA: TGTGCCAGCAGCGTAGCCAGCTCCTACGAGCAGTACTTC. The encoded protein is CASSVASSYEQYF.

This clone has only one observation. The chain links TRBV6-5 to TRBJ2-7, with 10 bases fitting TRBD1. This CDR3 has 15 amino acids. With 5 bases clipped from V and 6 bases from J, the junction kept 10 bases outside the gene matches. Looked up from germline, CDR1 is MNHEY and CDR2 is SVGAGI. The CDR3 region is CASSPSGTGAFEQYF. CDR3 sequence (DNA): TGTGCCAGCAGTCCCTCCGGGACAGGGGCCTTCGAGCAGTACTTC.

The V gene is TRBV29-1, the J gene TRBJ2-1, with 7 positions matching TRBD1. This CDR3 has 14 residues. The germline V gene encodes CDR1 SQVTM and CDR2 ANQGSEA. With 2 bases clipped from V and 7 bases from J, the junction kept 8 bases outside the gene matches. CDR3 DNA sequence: TGCAGCGTTGAAATCGGGACAGTCTGGAATGAGCAGTTCTTC. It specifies CSVEIGTVWNEQFF.

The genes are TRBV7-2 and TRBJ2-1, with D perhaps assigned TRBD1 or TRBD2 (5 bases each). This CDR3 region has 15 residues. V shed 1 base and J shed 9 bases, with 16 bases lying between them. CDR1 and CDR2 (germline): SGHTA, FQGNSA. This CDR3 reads CASSLGGFGATEQFF. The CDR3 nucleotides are TGTGCCAGCAGCTTAGGGGGTTTCGGGGCGACTGAGCAGTTCTTC.

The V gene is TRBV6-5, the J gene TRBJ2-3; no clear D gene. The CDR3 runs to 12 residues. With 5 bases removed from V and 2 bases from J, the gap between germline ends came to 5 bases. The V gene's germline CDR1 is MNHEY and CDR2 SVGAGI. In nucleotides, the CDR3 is TGTGCCAGCAGTCAAAACACAGATACGCAGTATTTT. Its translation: CASSQNTDTQYF.

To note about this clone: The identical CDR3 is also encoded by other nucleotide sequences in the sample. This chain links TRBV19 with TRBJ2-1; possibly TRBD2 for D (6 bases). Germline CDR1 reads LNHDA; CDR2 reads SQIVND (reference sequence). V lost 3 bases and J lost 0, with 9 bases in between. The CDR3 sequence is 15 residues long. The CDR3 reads CASSISGSSYNEQFF. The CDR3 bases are TGTGCCAGTAGTATCTCCGGGAGCTCCTACAATGAGCAGTTCTTC.

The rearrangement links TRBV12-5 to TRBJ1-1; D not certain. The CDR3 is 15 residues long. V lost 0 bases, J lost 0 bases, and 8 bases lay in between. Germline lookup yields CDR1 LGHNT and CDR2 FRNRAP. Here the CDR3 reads CASGLVTLMNTEAFF. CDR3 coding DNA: TGTGCTAGTGGTTTGGTAACTCTGATGAACACTGAAGCTTTCTTT.